This T cell receptor (beta chain) appears in the sequencing data of a study of OX40 agonist ivuxolimab in advanced cancers. V was pared by 4 bases and J by 3 bases, with 16 bases between. The V gene's germline CDR1 is MNHEY and CDR2 SMNVEV (reference sequence). The CDR3 runs 15 residues. Some clones are missing from TCRdb's copy, which holds only in-frame ones; the method was immunoSEQ multiplex PCR. The table shows fewer than 30,000 clones, with about 88% occurring only once. This specimen was CD4+ or CD8+ T cells sorted from blood, taken in a trial of the OX40 agonist ivuxolimab. The chain is built from TRBV27 and TRBJ2-7; no clear D gene. This TCR was recovered from an adult with an advanced solid tumor such as melanoma, head and neck, liver or kidney cancer. The CDR3, as DNA: TGTGCCAGCAGTTCTGGCCCTCGGAAAGGCTACGAGCAGTACTTC. Amino acids: CASSSGPRKGYEQYF.